One T cell receptor (beta chain) is described in this entry. Its antigen remains unknown. This specimen belongs to a study of early stage breast cancer tumors. Study-wide context: Most invasive tumors, about 75% of the 16, were ER+/PR+/HER2-. Average read coverage per sample was about 10-fold. Findings of the study overall: Most shared enriched TCRB sequences were commonly generated ones.

Blood replicates held 0.5 ug DNA, tumor or normal breast roughly 1.5 ug, two each. Assay used: immunoSEQ multiplex PCR; TCRdb lists only in-frame clones, some missing. This repertoire shows approximately 54,000 clones, over 75% found once; its top ten account for 3% to 3.5%. The length of the CDR3 is 16 residues. Trimming left V 0 bases short and J 0 bases short, with 9 bases between. The clonotype comes from a person in their 40s with breast cancer. The specimen was blood. The chain employs TRBV23-1 and TRBJ1-5; no clear D gene. TRBV23-1 belongs to the ORF category, with a function that is uncertain. CDR3 region: CASSQSVHNSNQPQHF. CDR3 DNA sequence: TGCGCCAGCAGTCAATCGGTTCATAATAGCAATCAGCCCCAGCATTTT.